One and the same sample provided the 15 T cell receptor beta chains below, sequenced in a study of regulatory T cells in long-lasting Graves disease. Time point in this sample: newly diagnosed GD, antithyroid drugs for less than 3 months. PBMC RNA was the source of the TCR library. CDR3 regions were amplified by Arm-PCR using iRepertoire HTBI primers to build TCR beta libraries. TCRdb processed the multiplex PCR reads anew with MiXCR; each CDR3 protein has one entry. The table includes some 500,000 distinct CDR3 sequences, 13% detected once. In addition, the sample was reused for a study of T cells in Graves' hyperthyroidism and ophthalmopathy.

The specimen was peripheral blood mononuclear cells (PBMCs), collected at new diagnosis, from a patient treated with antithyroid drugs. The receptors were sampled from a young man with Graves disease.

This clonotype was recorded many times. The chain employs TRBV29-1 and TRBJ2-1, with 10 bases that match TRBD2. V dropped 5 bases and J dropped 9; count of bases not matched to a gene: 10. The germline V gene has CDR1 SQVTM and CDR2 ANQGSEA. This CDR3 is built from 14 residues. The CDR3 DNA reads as TGCAGCGTTCATCCGGGACTAGCGAGGGTTGAGCAGTTCTTC. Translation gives CSVHPGLARVEQFF.

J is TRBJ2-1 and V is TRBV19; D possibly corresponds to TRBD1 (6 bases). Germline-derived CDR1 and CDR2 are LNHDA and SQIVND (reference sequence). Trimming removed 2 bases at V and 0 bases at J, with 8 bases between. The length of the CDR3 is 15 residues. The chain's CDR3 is CASSIQGNSYNEQFF. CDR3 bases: TGTGCCAGTAGTATACAGGGGAACTCCTACAATGAGCAGTTCTTC.

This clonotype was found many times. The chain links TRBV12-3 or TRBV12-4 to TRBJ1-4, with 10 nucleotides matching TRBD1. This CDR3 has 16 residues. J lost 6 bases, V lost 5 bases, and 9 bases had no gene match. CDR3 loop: CASSPGQGGDYEKLFF. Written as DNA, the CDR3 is TGTGCCAGCAGTCCTGGACAGGGGGGAGATTATGAAAAACTGTTTTTT.

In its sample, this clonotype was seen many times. Here the CDR3 DNA reads TGTGCCAGCAGCCAATTGGAACTCCAAGAGACCCAGTACTTC. It encodes CASSQLELQETQYF. The chain employs TRBV3-1 and TRBJ2-5; D is unresolved. The germline CDR1 and CDR2 sequences are LGHDT and YNNKEL (reference sequence). This CDR3 is built from 14 residues. Trimming removed 2 bases from V and 1 base from J, with 8 bases in between.

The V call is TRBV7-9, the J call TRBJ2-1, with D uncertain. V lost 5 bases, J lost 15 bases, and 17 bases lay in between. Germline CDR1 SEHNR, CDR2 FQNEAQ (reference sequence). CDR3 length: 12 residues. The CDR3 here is CASSQTGWYAFF. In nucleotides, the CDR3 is TGTGCCAGCAGCCAGACTGGTTGGTACGCGTTCTTC.

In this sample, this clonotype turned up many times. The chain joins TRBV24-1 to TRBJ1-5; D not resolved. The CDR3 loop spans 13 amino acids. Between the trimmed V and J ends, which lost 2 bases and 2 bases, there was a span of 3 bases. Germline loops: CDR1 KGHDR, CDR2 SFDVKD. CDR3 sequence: CATSDWGNQPQHF. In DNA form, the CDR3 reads TGTGCCACCAGTGATTGGGGCAATCAGCCCCAGCATTTT.

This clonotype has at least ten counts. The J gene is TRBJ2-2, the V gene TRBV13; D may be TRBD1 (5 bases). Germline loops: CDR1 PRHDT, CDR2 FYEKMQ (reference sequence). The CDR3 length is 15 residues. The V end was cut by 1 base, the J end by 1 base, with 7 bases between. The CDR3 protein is CASSLVGRNTGELFF. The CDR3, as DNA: TGTGCCAGCAGCTTAGTGGGGCGGAACACCGGGGAGCTGTTTTTT. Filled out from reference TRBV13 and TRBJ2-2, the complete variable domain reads AAGVIQSPRHLIKEKRETATLKCYPIPRHDTVYWYQQGPGQDPQFLISFYEKMQSDKGSIPDRFSAQQFSDYHSELNMSSLELGDSALYFCASSLVGRNTGELFFGEGSRLTVL.

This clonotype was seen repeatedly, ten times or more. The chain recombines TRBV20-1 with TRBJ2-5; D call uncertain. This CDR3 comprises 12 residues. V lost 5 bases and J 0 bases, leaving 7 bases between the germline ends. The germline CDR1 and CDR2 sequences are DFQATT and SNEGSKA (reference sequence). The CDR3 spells CSADENQETQYF. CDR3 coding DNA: TGCAGTGCTGACGAGAACCAAGAGACCCAGTACTTC.

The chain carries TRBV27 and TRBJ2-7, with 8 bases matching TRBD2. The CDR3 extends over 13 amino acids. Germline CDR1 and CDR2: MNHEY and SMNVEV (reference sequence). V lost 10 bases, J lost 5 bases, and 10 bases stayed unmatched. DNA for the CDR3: TGTGCCACTTCCGCGCGGGGGGACAACGAGCAGTACTTC. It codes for CATSARGDNEQYF.

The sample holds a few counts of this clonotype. CDR3: CASSRTPGSGREKLFF. The CDR3 region has the DNA TGTGCCAGCAGCCGCACTCCTGGGTCAGGGAGGGAAAAACTGTTTTTT. This chain uses TRBV6-1 with TRBJ1-4; D possibly corresponds to TRBD1 (5 bases). CDR3 length: 16 residues. V lost 6 bases and J 8 bases, leaving 22 bases between the germline ends. CDR1 MNHNS and CDR2 SASEGT come from the germline V gene.

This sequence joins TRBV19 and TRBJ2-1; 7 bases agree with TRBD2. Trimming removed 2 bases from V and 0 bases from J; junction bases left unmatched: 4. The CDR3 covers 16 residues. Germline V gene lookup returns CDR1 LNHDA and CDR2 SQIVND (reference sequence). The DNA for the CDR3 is TGTGCCAGTAGTATAAGCGGGATTAACTCCTACAATGAGCAGTTCTTC. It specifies CASSISGINSYNEQFF.

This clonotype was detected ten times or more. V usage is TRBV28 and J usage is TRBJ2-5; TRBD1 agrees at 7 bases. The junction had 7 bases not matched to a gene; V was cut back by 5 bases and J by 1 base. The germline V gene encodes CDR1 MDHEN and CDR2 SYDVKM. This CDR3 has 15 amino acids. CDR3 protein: CASSPRGYAQETQYF. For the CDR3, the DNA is TGTGCCAGCAGTCCCAGGGGGTACGCCCAAGAGACCCAGTACTTC.

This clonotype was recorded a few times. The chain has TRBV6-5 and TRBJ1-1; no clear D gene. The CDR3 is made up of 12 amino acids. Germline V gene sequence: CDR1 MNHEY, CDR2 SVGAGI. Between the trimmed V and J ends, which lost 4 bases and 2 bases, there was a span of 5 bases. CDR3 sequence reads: CASSLINTEAFF. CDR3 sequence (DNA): TGTGCCAGCAGTTTGATTAACACTGAAGCTTTCTTT.

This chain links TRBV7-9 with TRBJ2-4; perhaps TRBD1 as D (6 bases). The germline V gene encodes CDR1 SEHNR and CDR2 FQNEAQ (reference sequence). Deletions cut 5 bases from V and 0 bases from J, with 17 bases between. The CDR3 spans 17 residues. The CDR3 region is CASSGGYRTLAKNIQYF. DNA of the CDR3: TGTGCCAGCAGCGGGGGCTACAGGACGCTAGCCAAAAACATTCAGTACTTC.

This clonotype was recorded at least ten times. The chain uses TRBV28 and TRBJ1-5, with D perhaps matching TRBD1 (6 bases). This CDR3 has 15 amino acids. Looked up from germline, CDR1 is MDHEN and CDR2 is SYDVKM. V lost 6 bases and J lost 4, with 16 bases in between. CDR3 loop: CASRISRGWNQPQHF. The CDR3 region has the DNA TGTGCCAGCAGGATCAGCAGGGGTTGGAATCAGCCCCAGCATTTT.